A single sample is the source of the 30 T cell receptor beta chains below, sequenced in a study of shared clonotypes between healthy human individuals. Terminally differentiated effector memory CD45RA+ cells were excluded from the naive CD8 cells, which were CD45RO-negative and positively selected for CCR7. Profiled with immunoSEQ multiplex PCR; TCRdb holds only in-frame clones, not every one. The sample holds nearly 600,000 clones, roughly 95% seen once. Material: naive CD8+ T cells sorted from blood. The receptor set was obtained from a woman aged 25-40 years in good health.

The V call is TRBV5-1, the J call TRBJ2-7, with D maybe TRBD1 (6 bases). The CDR3 has 17 residues. Germline V gives CDR1 SGHRS, CDR2 YFSETQ. Trimming stripped 4 bases from V and 3 bases from J, with 23 bases between. This CDR3 is CASSVGTPTLFVYEQYF. Here the CDR3 DNA reads TGCGCCAGCAGCGTAGGGACACCGACCCTCTTTGTCTACGAGCAGTACTTC.

The chain links TRBV9 to TRBJ1-2; D may be TRBD1 (5 bases). This CDR3 is built from 14 residues. Germline CDR1 is SGDLS and CDR2 is YYNGEE. The ends were cut back, 3 bases at V and 4 bases at J, with 13 bases in the middle. CDR3 region: CASSGTRDSYGYTF. The CDR3 region has the DNA TGTGCCAGCAGCGGGACCAGGGATTCCTATGGCTACACCTTC.

V usage is TRBV4-2 and J usage is TRBJ2-3; the D gene is possibly TRBD2 (6 bases). The CDR3 contains 17 residues. From germline, CDR1 is LGHNA and CDR2 YNFKEQ. With 0 bases removed from V and 2 bases from J, the gap between germline ends came to 15 bases. For the CDR3, the DNA is TGTGCCAGCAGCCAAGATCCGGAGCGGGCAGACACAGATACGCAGTATTTT. This codes for CASSQDPERADTDTQYF.

The gene calls are TRBV27 and TRBJ2-7; 7 positions agree with TRBD1. The CDR3 covers 15 residues. Trimming took 5 bases from V and 2 from J; bases not matched to a gene: 9. The germline V gene has CDR1 MNHEY and CDR2 SMNVEV (reference sequence). The CDR3 DNA reads as TGTGCCAGCAGTACCTCACCCGGGACAGCCTACGAGCAGTACTTC. This encodes CASSTSPGTAYEQYF.

This clone was found once. The V call is TRBV6-1, the J call TRBJ2-5, with D perhaps given as TRBD1 or TRBD2 (5 bases each). Germline V CDR1 and CDR2: MNHNS, SASEGT. The V and J ends lost 2 bases and 5 bases respectively, with 12 bases between them. CDR3 length equals 14 residues. The CDR3 here is CASSEPRDRETQYF. The CDR3 DNA is TGTGCCAGCAGTGAACCTCGGGACCGGGAGACCCAGTACTTC.

This chain connects TRBV7-9 to TRBJ2-7; 10 positions match TRBD2. The ends lost 1 base at V and 3 bases at J; junction bases unmatched: 6. Germline V gene lookup returns CDR1 SEHNR and CDR2 FQNEAQ (reference sequence). There are 16 residues in the CDR3. CDR3 in DNA: TGTGCCAGCAGCTTAGGTGCTAGCGGGGGATTCTACGAGCAGTACTTC. It encodes CASSLGASGGFYEQYF.

The chain links TRBV5-6 to TRBJ2-2; 8 bases line up with TRBD1. The germline gives CDR1 SGHDT, CDR2 YYEEEE. V lost 3 bases, J lost 3 bases, and 4 bases stayed unmatched. The CDR3 has 15 residues. This chain's CDR3 is CASSYGTGYTGELFF. CDR3 DNA: TGTGCCAGCAGCTATGGGACAGGCTACACCGGGGAGCTGTTTTTT.

The rearrangement uses TRBV28 and TRBJ2-7; TRBD2 matches 13 bases. The CDR3 is 17 residues long. The germline V gene encodes CDR1 MDHEN and CDR2 SYDVKM. J was trimmed by 2 bases and V by 3 bases; bases with no gene match: 7. CDR3 DNA: TGTGCCAGCAGTTTCGGACTAGCGGGAGCCGAAACCTACGAGCAGTACTTC. Amino acid sequence: CASSFGLAGAETYEQYF. The full variable domain, its missing parts supplied by reference TRBV28 and TRBJ2-7, is DVKVTQSSRYLVKRTGEKVFLECVQDMDHENMFWYRQDPGLGLRLIYFSYDVKMKEKGDIPEGYSVSREKKERFSLILESASTNQTSMYLCASSFGLAGAETYEQYFGPGTRLTVT.

The J gene is TRBJ1-2, the V gene TRBV27; tentative D call: TRBD1 (6 bases). This CDR3 is 14 amino acids long. V dropped 3 bases and J dropped 8 bases, with 16 bases sitting between them. Germline V lookup: CDR1 MNHEY, CDR2 SMNVEV (reference sequence). DNA of the CDR3: TGTGCCAGCAGTTTGGGGGGCAGGGGAACCGGCTACACCTTC. Translating it yields CASSLGGRGTGYTF.

This clone has only one observation. This rearrangement joins TRBV4-1 to TRBJ2-1; 16 nucleotides align to TRBD2. This CDR3 comprises 19 residues. With 3 bases clipped from V and 6 bases from J, the junction kept 11 bases outside the gene matches. Germline V CDR1 and CDR2: MGHRA, YSYEKL. CDR3 protein: CASSHRPGLAGGVLNEQFF. The DNA for the CDR3 is TGCGCCAGCAGCCACAGGCCGGGACTAGCGGGAGGGGTTCTCAATGAGCAGTTCTTC.

The chain couples TRBV6-5 to TRBJ2-2, with D possibly being TRBD2 (5 bases). The V gene lost 6 bases and the J gene lost 2 bases, with 7 bases spanning the gap. CDR3 length: 13 residues. CDR1 and CDR2 (germline): MNHEY, SVGAGI. The CDR3, as DNA: TGTGCCAGCAGGGCGGGTAACACCGGGGAGCTGTTTTTT. It encodes CASRAGNTGELFF.

V gene TRBV11-3 combines with J gene TRBJ1-1; 8 bases are shared with TRBD1. Per germline, CDR1 SGHNT and CDR2 YENEEA. CDR3 length: 14 amino acids. V gave up 3 bases and J gave up 5 bases; unmatched junction bases: 5. This CDR3 reads CASSFQGARTEAFF. CDR3 bases: TGTGCCAGCAGCTTCCAGGGGGCCCGGACTGAAGCTTTCTTT.

V is TRBV7-4 and J is TRBJ1-1, with a possible D match to TRBD1 (5 bases). Per the germline V gene, CDR1 is SGHVT and CDR2 is SQSDAQ. Trimming cost V 6 bases and J 6 bases, with 14 bases left between them. The CDR3 runs 13 residues. CDR3: CASSLVLGAEAFF. The CDR3 region has the DNA TGTGCCAGCAGTCTTGTCCTGGGGGCTGAAGCTTTCTTT.

The V call is TRBV28, the J call TRBJ2-7; no reliable D call. The V end was cut by 6 bases, the J end by 0 bases, with 15 bases between. CDR1 is MDHEN, CDR2 SYDVKM, per germline. The CDR3 length is 15 residues. CDR3 loop: CASRHEPGLSYEQYF. The CDR3 DNA is TGTGCCAGCAGACACGAACCGGGCCTCTCCTACGAGCAGTACTTC.

The V gene is TRBV6-6, the J gene TRBJ2-7; maybe TRBD2 (6 bases). V dropped 6 bases and J dropped 2 bases, with 20 bases sitting between them. The germline gives CDR1 MNHNY, CDR2 SVGAGI (reference sequence). The CDR3 has 16 amino acids. The CDR3, as DNA: TGTGCCAGCAGCTCCCATACAGCGGGCCTGACCTACGAGCAGTACTTC. It codes for CASSSHTAGLTYEQYF.

The V and J genes are TRBV28 and TRBJ2-1, with D possibly being TRBD1 (6 bases). CDR1 is MDHEN, CDR2 SYDVKM, per germline. This CDR3 has 15 residues. The V and J ends lost 1 base and 3 bases respectively, with 10 bases between them. CDR3 DNA: TGTGCCAGCAGTTTATTTGGACAGTTCTACAATGAGCAGTTCTTC. Amino acid sequence: CASSLFGQFYNEQFF.

The chain employs TRBV27 and TRBJ2-5, with 9 bases lining up with TRBD1. The better agreement between TRBJ2-7 and the DNA end casts doubt on the J call. The CDR3 totals 14 residues. CDR1 is MNHEY, CDR2 SMNVEV, per germline (reference sequence). CDR3 nucleotides: TGTGCCAGCAGGACCGGGACAGGGTTGGTCGAGCAGTACTTC. This gives the protein CASRTGTGLVEQYF.

CDR3 region: CSVGGAFLDTEAFF. The CDR3 region has the DNA TGCAGCGTTGGAGGGGCGTTTTTGGACACTGAAGCTTTCTTT. V is TRBV29-1 and J is TRBJ1-1; TRBD1 is a possible D gene (5 bases). Germline V gene data show CDR1 as SQVTM and CDR2 as ANQGSEA. V lost 4 bases and J lost 3, with 15 bases in between. The CDR3 totals 14 residues.

The chain has TRBV5-5 and TRBJ2-7; 10 bases match TRBD2. This CDR3 is 18 amino acids long. From germline, CDR1 is SGHKS and CDR2 YYEKEE (reference sequence). With 4 bases clipped from V and 6 bases from J, the junction kept 19 bases outside the gene matches. This chain's CDR3 is CASSGGVGAGGPLSEQYF. CDR3 coding DNA: TGTGCCAGCAGCGGGGGTGTAGGAGCGGGAGGGCCTCTCTCCGAGCAGTACTTC.

The chain uses TRBV15 and TRBJ2-7, with TRBD2 matching 10 bases. The length of the CDR3 is 17 residues. Germline V gives CDR1 LNHNV, CDR2 YYDKDF (reference sequence). V gave up 0 bases and J gave up 2 bases; unmatched junction bases: 7. This CDR3 reads CATSRDRASGSPYEQYF. In DNA, the CDR3 is TGTGCCACCAGCAGAGATCGTGCTAGCGGGAGTCCCTACGAGCAGTACTTC.

The count of this clone is one. The chain employs TRBV28 and TRBJ2-5; D is perhaps TRBD1 (6 bases). The CDR3 extends over 16 amino acids. CDR1 and CDR2 (germline): MDHEN, SYDVKM. V lost 3 bases, J lost 9 bases, and 23 bases lay in between. The chain's CDR3 is CASSFPYRDGVGAQYF. In DNA, the CDR3 is TGTGCCAGCAGTTTTCCTTACAGGGACGGGGTCGGGGCCCAGTACTTC.

This chain links TRBV6-1 with TRBJ1-3; possibly TRBD1 for D (6 bases). Germline-derived CDR1 and CDR2 are MNHNS and SASEGT. The V and J ends lost 7 bases and 4 bases respectively, with 8 bases between them. This CDR3 has 12 residues. The CDR3 DNA follows: TGTGCCAGCACGACAGGAGGAAACACCATATATTTT. This codes for CASTTGGNTIYF.

This clone was seen just once. The rearrangement links TRBV6-1 to TRBJ1-2; 9 positions match TRBD1. The CDR3 extends over 14 amino acids. Germline CDR1 and CDR2: MNHNS and SASEGT. The junction had 7 bases not matched to a gene; V was cut back by 6 bases and J by 5 bases. CDR3 protein: CASRSRTGVYGYTF. The CDR3 region has the DNA TGTGCCAGCAGGAGTAGGACAGGGGTTTATGGCTACACCTTC.

In DNA form, the CDR3 reads TGCGCCAGCTCCTCCAGCGCGTATTTGAATGAGCAGTTCTTC. Translation: CASSSSAYLNEQFF. The gene calls are TRBV10-2 and TRBJ2-1; D unclear. With 8 bases removed from V and 7 bases from J, the gap between germline ends came to 18 bases. The V gene's germline CDR1 is WSHSY and CDR2 SAAADI. The length of the CDR3 is 14 residues.

The chain uses TRBV6-5 and TRBJ2-2; 9 bases are a match to TRBD2. Germline V CDR1 and CDR2: MNHEY, SVGAGI. This CDR3 is built from 15 residues. The junction had 10 bases not matched to a gene; V was cut back by 8 bases and J by 6 bases. CDR3 DNA: TGTGCCAGCGATCGCCCTGGCGGGAGGGCCGGGGAGCTGTTTTTT. It codes for CASDRPGGRAGELFF.

The V call is TRBV28, the J call TRBJ2-7; maybe TRBD2 (6 bases). Germline assignment: CDR1 MDHEN and CDR2 SYDVKM. V lost 7 bases to trimming and J lost 2 bases, with 15 bases between them. The CDR3 totals 14 residues. CDR3 in DNA: TGTGCCAGCAACGAACTAGCCGTCACCTACGAGCAGTACTTC. Translated: CASNELAVTYEQYF. Variable domain in full (rest from reference TRBV28 and TRBJ2-7): DVKVTQSSRYLVKRTGEKVFLECVQDMDHENMFWYRQDPGLGLRLIYFSYDVKMKEKGDIPEGYSVSREKKERFSLILESASTNQTSMYLCASNELAVTYEQYFGPGTRLTVT.

This chain joins TRBV13 and TRBJ2-4, with 9 positions matching TRBD1. CDR1 is PRHDT, CDR2 FYEKMQ, per germline (reference sequence). V was pared by 4 bases and J by 8 bases, with 3 bases of the junction left unmatched. This CDR3 region has 13 residues. For the CDR3, the DNA is TGTGCCAGCAGCTACGACAGGGGGGACATTCAGTACTTC. Translating it yields CASSYDRGDIQYF. Based on the CDR3 plus reference TRBV13 and TRBJ2-4, the full variable domain is AAGVIQSPRHLIKEKRETATLKCYPIPRHDTVYWYQQGPGQDPQFLISFYEKMQSDKGSIPDRFSAQQFSDYHSELNMSSLELGDSALYFCASSYDRGDIQYFGAGTRLSVL.

The chain uses TRBV14 and TRBJ1-1; unclear D gene. V lost 3 bases to trimming and J lost 11 bases, with 7 bases between them. Germline CDR1 reads SGHDN; CDR2 reads FVKESK. This CDR3 contains 10 residues. The CDR3 region is CASSQAYAFF. CDR3 sequence (DNA): TGTGCCAGCAGCCAGGCGTACGCTTTCTTT.

This chain links TRBV5-1 with TRBJ2-5; either TRBD1 or TRBD2 may supply D (5 bases each). Looked up from germline, CDR1 is SGHRS and CDR2 is YFSETQ. V lost 0 bases to trimming and J lost 5 bases, with 8 bases between them. There are 13 residues in the CDR3. As DNA, the CDR3 is TGCGCCAGCAGCTTGGCCTGGGGGGAGACCCAGTACTTC. Translated: CASSLAWGETQYF. The full variable domain, its missing parts supplied by reference TRBV5-1 and TRBJ2-5, is KAGVTQTPRYLIKTRGQQVTLSCSPISGHRSVSWYQQTPGQGLQFLFEYFSETQRNKGNFPGRFSGRQFSNSRSEMNVSTLELGDSALYLCASSLAWGETQYFGPGTRLLVL.

CDR3 nucleotides: TGTGCCAGCAGCTTAGGGACAGGGTTCCATGAGCAGTACTTC. This codes for CASSLGTGFHEQYF. The genes are TRBV5-6 and TRBJ2-7; 9 bases match TRBD1. Germline assignment: CDR1 SGHDT and CDR2 YYEEEE. Germline trimming cut 2 bases from V and 7 bases from J; bases unmatched to any gene: 7. The CDR3 has 14 residues.